A single sample is the source of the 21 T cell receptor beta chains below, sequenced in a study of blood T cell repertoires in COVID-19. Profiled with immunoSEQ multiplex PCR; TCRdb holds only in-frame clones, not every one. The sample records approximately 250,000 clones, over 80% being singletons. Sequencing was carried out using peripheral blood. The receptors shown here come from a man in his sixties who had recovered from COVID-19.

This clone showed up just a few times. The rearrangement uses TRBV7-9 and TRBJ2-1, with 9 bases lining up with TRBD2. Germline assignment: CDR1 SEHNR and CDR2 FQNEAQ (reference sequence). Losses at the gene ends were 5 bases for V and 4 bases for J; bases not matched to a gene: 6. This CDR3 comprises 15 residues. CDR3 loop: CASSRASGIYNEQFF. The CDR3 DNA sequence: TGTGCCAGCAGCCGGGCTAGCGGGATATACAATGAGCAGTTCTTC.

CDR3 sequence reads: CASSPRQNNQPQHF. CDR3 nucleotides: TGTGCCAGCTCACCCAGGCAAAACAATCAGCCCCAGCATTTT. V is TRBV18 and J is TRBJ1-5, with D unclear. The germline V gene encodes CDR1 KGHSH and CDR2 LQKENI. Between the trimmed V and J ends, which lost 3 bases and 3 bases, there was a span of 9 bases. This CDR3 contains 14 residues. Looking up the rest from reference TRBV18 and TRBJ1-5 gives the full variable domain: NAGVMQNPRHLVRRRGQEARLRCSPMKGHSHVYWYRQLPEEGLKFMVYLQKENIIDESGMPKERFSAEFPKEGPSILRIQQVVRGDSAAYFCASSPRQNNQPQHFGDGTRLSIL.

The genes are TRBV19 and TRBJ2-2; D is uncertain. The CDR3 length is 15 residues. Trimming left V 0 bases short and J 3 bases short, with 8 bases between. The V gene's germline CDR1 is LNHDA and CDR2 SQIVND (reference sequence). The CDR3 protein is CASSIDASYTGELFF. CDR3 bases: TGTGCCAGTAGTATAGACGCGTCCTACACCGGGGAGCTGTTTTTT.

The rearrangement joins TRBV2 to TRBJ1-5; D is unclear. Trimming pared 6 bases from V and 0 bases from J, leaving 12 bases between. Germline V CDR1 and CDR2: SNHLY, FYNNEI. The CDR3 loop spans 15 amino acids. CDR3 sequence (DNA): TGTGCCAGCAGGCCGGGTTCCTATAGCAATCAGCCCCAGCATTTT. It yields the protein CASRPGSYSNQPQHF. The variable domain in full, completed from reference TRBV2 and TRBJ1-5, reads EPEVTQTPSHQVTQMGQEVILRCVPISNHLYFYWYRQILGQKVEFLVSFYNNEISEKSEIFDDQFSVERPDGSNFTLKIRSTKLEDSAMYFCASRPGSYSNQPQHFGDGTRLSIL.

The rearrangement joins TRBV7-2 to TRBJ2-5, with 13 bases identical to TRBD2. V lost 5 bases, J lost 5 bases, and 5 bases stayed unmatched. The CDR3 has 15 residues. The V gene's germline CDR1 is SGHTA and CDR2 FQGNSA. The CDR3 region is CASSLGLAGLETQYF. The CDR3 region has the DNA TGTGCCAGCAGCCTGGGACTAGCGGGGCTCGAGACCCAGTACTTC.

The genes are TRBV19 and TRBJ2-1; 9 positions match TRBD2. Germline values: CDR1 LNHDA, CDR2 SQIVND (reference sequence). This CDR3 comprises 15 residues. J gave up 8 bases and V 3 bases, and 8 bases lay outside the gene matches. CDR3 protein: CASSIFGGRADEQFF. In DNA, the CDR3 is TGTGCCAGTAGTATCTTTGGCGGGAGGGCCGATGAGCAGTTCTTC.

This chain links TRBV19 with TRBJ1-1; no reliable D call. The length of the CDR3 is 15 residues. Per germline, CDR1 LNHDA and CDR2 SQIVND (reference sequence). The V end was cut by 3 bases, the J end by 1 base, with 12 bases between. As DNA, the CDR3 is TGTGCCAGTAGTATCCGGCTGGGCAGGAACACTGAAGCTTTCTTT. As protein: CASSIRLGRNTEAFF.

J is TRBJ2-7 and V is TRBV7-2; D not certain. Trimming removed 1 base at V and 5 bases at J, with 12 bases between. The CDR3 has 14 amino acids. Germline-derived CDR1 and CDR2 are SGHTA and FQGNSA. CDR3 sequence reads: CASSLVPGVHEQYF. For the CDR3, the DNA is TGTGCCAGCAGCTTAGTACCGGGTGTCCACGAGCAGTACTTC.

The chain recombines TRBV3-1 (or the pseudogene TRBV3-2) with TRBJ1-4; 9 bases are shared with TRBD1. Germline V gene sequence: CDR1 LGHDT, CDR2 YNNKEL (reference sequence). Losses at the gene ends were 4 bases for V and 4 bases for J; bases not matched to a gene: 4. This CDR3 has 15 residues. The CDR3 DNA sequence: TGTGCCAGCAGCCCACGACAGGGGGTTAATGAAAAACTGTTTTTT. Translating gives CASSPRQGVNEKLFF.

This rearrangement joins TRBV6-5 to TRBJ2-3; 7 bases match TRBD2. Germline CDR1 is MNHEY and CDR2 is SVGAGI. The length of the CDR3 is 15 residues. The junction had 9 bases not matched to a gene; V was cut back by 6 bases and J by 3 bases. In DNA form, the CDR3 reads TGTGCCAGCAGACTCATACGTAGCGGGACAGATACGCAGTATTTT. Protein product: CASRLIRSGTDTQYF.

This clone was counted between two and nine times. J is TRBJ2-7 and V is TRBV19; weak D call: TRBD1 (5 bases). The CDR3 consists of 15 residues. The V end was cut by 1 base, the J end by 3 bases, with 13 bases between. The germline gives CDR1 LNHDA, CDR2 SQIVND (reference sequence). The CDR3 nucleotides read TGTGCCAGTAGTATAGCCCCCCAGGGCCTCTACGAGCAGTACTTC. It yields the protein CASSIAPQGLYEQYF.

This chain's CDR3 is CASSLVVRNSPLHF. CDR3 DNA: TGTGCCAGCAGTTTGGTCGTCCGGAATTCACCCCTCCACTTT. The genes are TRBV28 and TRBJ1-6; D remains unclear. Trimming stripped 3 bases from V and 7 bases from J, with 10 bases between. The CDR3 loop spans 14 amino acids. From germline, CDR1 is MDHEN and CDR2 SYDVKM. The complete variable domain, with remaining parts taken from reference TRBV28 and TRBJ1-6, reads DVKVTQSSRYLVKRTGEKVFLECVQDMDHENMFWYRQDPGLGLRLIYFSYDVKMKEKGDIPEGYSVSREKKERFSLILESASTNQTSMYLCASSLVVRNSPLHFGNGTRLTVT.

This chain joins TRBV3-1 (or the pseudogene TRBV3-2) and TRBJ2-1; 8 bases match TRBD2. Germline V gene data show CDR1 as LGHDT and CDR2 as YNNKEL (reference sequence). The CDR3 spans 15 residues. V was clipped by 3 bases and J by 4 bases; unmatched bases: 5. The CDR3 DNA sequence: TGTGCCAGCAGCCACGGTATAGCGGGATACAATGAGCAGTTCTTC. It codes for CASSHGIAGYNEQFF.

The chain links TRBV14 to TRBJ2-7; 12 nucleotides line up with TRBD2. V lost 4 bases and J lost 3; bases outside the gene matches: 10. The CDR3 extends over 17 amino acids. CDR1 and CDR2 from the germline V gene are SGHDN and FVKESK. CDR3: CASSRQGGLAGNYEQYF. The CDR3 DNA is TGTGCCAGCAGCCGCCAAGGAGGACTAGCGGGGAACTACGAGCAGTACTTC.

V is TRBV3-1 (or the pseudogene TRBV3-2) and J is TRBJ2-7; 7 bases match TRBD1. From germline, CDR1 is LGHDT and CDR2 YNNKEL (reference sequence). This CDR3 contains 18 residues. V lost 0 bases and J lost 0; bases outside the gene matches: 11. DNA for the CDR3: TGTGCCAGCAGCCAAGATGATTTGGGAAACAGGGGCTCCTACGAGCAGTACTTC. Its protein is CASSQDDLGNRGSYEQYF.

The V call is TRBV5-8, the J call TRBJ1-1, with 9 bases lining up with TRBD1. Per germline, CDR1 SGHTS and CDR2 YDEGEE. CDR3 length: 14 amino acids. V lost 3 bases to trimming and J lost 5 bases; unmatched junction nucleotides: 5. The CDR3 spells CASSSGQGRTEAFF. The CDR3 nucleotides read TGTGCCAGCAGCTCGGGACAGGGCAGGACTGAAGCTTTCTTT.

This rearrangement joins TRBV19 to TRBJ1-4; possible D gene TRBD1, 5 bases. The germline gives CDR1 LNHDA, CDR2 SQIVND (reference sequence). This CDR3 region has 13 residues. V lost 9 bases and J lost 8, with 16 bases in between. The CDR3 is CASRAGVTEKLFF. The CDR3 DNA is TGTGCCAGCCGTGCGGGGGTGACGGAAAAACTGTTTTTT.

The rearrangement uses TRBV7-8 and TRBJ2-1; D possibly corresponds to TRBD1 (6 bases). Trimming pared 4 bases from V and 4 bases from J, leaving 14 bases between. There are 15 residues in the CDR3. Germline-derived CDR1 and CDR2 are SGHVS and FQNEAQ. CDR3 DNA: TGTGCCAGCAGCTCATACAGGGACCGGTACAATGAGCAGTTCTTC. It encodes CASSSYRDRYNEQFF. Using reference TRBV7-8 and TRBJ2-1 for the parts outside the CDR3, the full variable domain is GAGVSQSPRYKVAKRGQDVALRCDPISGHVSLFWYQQALGQGPEFLTYFQNEAQLDKSGLPSDRFFAERPEGSVSTLKIQRTQQEDSAVYLCASSSYRDRYNEQFFGPGTRLTVL.

The CDR3 region is CASRYSSGGTDTQYF. In nucleotides, the CDR3 is TGTGCCAGCAGGTATTCTAGCGGGGGCACAGATACGCAGTATTTT. V is TRBV2 and J is TRBJ2-3, with 9 bases lining up with TRBD2. The CDR3 is 15 amino acids. Germline CDR1 SNHLY, CDR2 FYNNEI. The J segment lost 1 base and the V segment lost 6 bases, leaving 5 bases of the junction unmatched.

The chain is built from TRBV10-3 and TRBJ1-2; TRBD1 matches at 8 bases. V lost 2 bases to trimming and J lost 4 bases; unmatched junction nucleotides: 6. CDR3 length: 15 residues. From germline, CDR1 is ENHRY and CDR2 SYGVKD. CDR3 DNA: TGTGCCATCAGTGAGGGGACAGGCTTTGGCTATGGCTACACCTTC. Its protein product is CAISEGTGFGYGYTF.

The chain joins TRBV19 to TRBJ1-5; TRBD1 might be the D (5 bases). CDR1 is LNHDA, CDR2 SQIVND, per germline (reference sequence). The CDR3 runs to 14 residues. V was trimmed by 6 bases and J by 2 bases, leaving 11 bases between them. The CDR3 DNA reads TGTGCCAGTAGCGGGCAGACAGGCAATCAGCCCCAGCATTTT. This codes for CASSGQTGNQPQHF.